The rows below give T cell receptor beta chains drawn from one sample of a study of cytomegalovirus exposure and HLA in healthy donors. Using immunoSEQ multiplex PCR, the repertoire was profiled, and TCRdb retains in-frame clones only, with some absent. The sample holds under 200,000 clones, approximately 82% seen once. Specimen: PBMCs. These receptors all stem from a male donor in good health and CMV-seropositive. CDR3s include the opening cysteine and the closing phenylalanine or tryptophan. The D gene is left open where the match is weak. Clone size is shown for a subset of rows, as once, few, many or a class of expanded clone.

TRBV5-6	-	TRBD1	TRBJ2-1	TGTGCCAGCAGCCCTGCGGCGCCAGGGGGCCTAAATGAGCAGTTCTTC	CASSPAAPGGLNEQFF
TRBV7-8	-	TRBD1	TRBJ1-5	TGTGCCAGCAGCGACCGACAGGGGCCGGAGGAGCCCCAGCATTTT	CASSDRQGPEEPQHF
TRBV9	-	TRBD2	TRBJ2-1	TGTGCCAGCAGCTCGAGGACTAGCGGGGTCAATGAGCAGTTCTTC	CASSSRTSGVNEQFF
TRBV19	once	-	TRBJ1-1	TGTGCCAGTAGTTCTACGGGGAACACTGAAGCTTTCTTT	CASSSTGNTEAFF
TRBV10-3	-	-	TRBJ1-5	TGTGCCATCAGTGAGTCGGGAGGGGCCGATAGCAATCAGCCCCAGCATTTT	CAISESGGADSNQPQHF
TRBV7-9	-	TRBD1	TRBJ2-7	TGTGCCAGCAGCTTCTACAGGGGTCCCTACGAGCAGTACTTC	CASSFYRGPYEQYF
TRBV2	-	-	TRBJ1-1	TGTGCCAGCAGGGAGGGTCGTACCGTCCCTGAAGCTTTCTTT	CASREGRTVPEAFF
TRBV6-6	-	TRBD2	TRBJ2-7	TGTGCCAGCAGCGGAGCGGGAGTCCCCTCCTACGAGCAGTACTTC	CASSGAGVPSYEQYF
TRBV10-3	-	-	TRBJ2-1	TGTGCCATCAGGGGGGCCAGCGGGATTTCCTACAATGAGCAGTTCTTC	CAIRGASGISYNEQFF
TRBV6-5	-	TRBD2	TRBJ2-7	TGTGCCAGCAGCCGGGGACTAGCGGCATCCTACGAGCAGTACTTC	CASSRGLAASYEQYF
TRBV27	-	-	TRBJ2-3	TGTGCCAGCAGTTTCCGGGGCACAGATACGCAGTATTTT	CASSFRGTDTQYF
TRBV27	-	-	TRBJ2-1	TGTGCCAGCAGATATAGGGGCTCCTACAATGAGCAGTTCTTC	CASRYRGSYNEQFF
TRBV7-2	-	TRBD1	TRBJ1-6	TGTGCCAGCAGGACAGGGGGTTCACCCCTCCACTTT	CASRTGGSPLHF
TRBV7-8	-	-	TRBJ2-5	TGTGCCAGCAGCTTCTACAGTTACCAAGAGACCCAGTACTTC	CASSFYSYQETQYF
TRBV6-1	-	-	TRBJ1-5	TGTGCCAGCAGTGAAACTCTAGAACAGGGTGGACAGCCCCAGCATTTT	CASSETLEQGGQPQHF
TRBV5-1	-	TRBD1	TRBJ2-7	TGCGCCAGCAGCTTGGCCGGGACAGTTCCCTACGAGCAGTACTTC	CASSLAGTVPYEQYF
TRBV27	-	-	TRBJ2-2	TGTGCCAGCAGTTTATACGCGGGGCCGAACACCGGGGAGCTGTTTTTT	CASSLYAGPNTGELFF
TRBV5-1	-	-	TRBJ2-1	TGCGCCAGCAGCTCCCTTACGGGAGAGGATGAGCAGTTCTTC	CASSSLTGEDEQFF
TRBV5-1	few	-	TRBJ1-1	TGCGCCAGCAGCTTCGGCAGACTCCCGAACACTGAAGCTTTCTTT	CASSFGRLPNTEAFF
TRBV9	-	-	TRBJ2-5	TGTGCCAGCAGCGTAGAAGGCGGGGCGGAGACCCAGTACTTC	CASSVEGGAETQYF
TRBV14	-	TRBD1	TRBJ2-7	TGTGCCAGCAGCCCTCCGACAGGGTATAGTTACGAGCAGTACTTC	CASSPPTGYSYEQYF
TRBV27	-	TRBD2	TRBJ2-1	TGTGCCAGCAGCGTAGGAGGGACTACTATATACAATGAGCAGTTCTTC	CASSVGGTTIYNEQFF
TRBV27	-	TRBD1	TRBJ1-1	TGTGCCAGCAGTGCCCACAGGGGAGGTGAAGCTTTCTTT	CASSAHRGGEAFF
TRBV20-1	-	-	TRBJ2-1	TGCAGTGCTAGAGTAATGAATGAGCAGTTCTTC	CSARVMNEQFF
TRBV5-4	-	TRBD1	TRBJ2-7	TGTGCCAGCAGCATCCGGGACAGGGGTCTCTCTGAGCAGTACTTC	CASSIRDRGLSEQYF
TRBV13	once	-	TRBJ1-5	TGTGCCAGCAGCTCCAGACAGGATAATCAGCCCCAGCATTTT	CASSSRQDNQPQHF
TRBV5-1	-	-	TRBJ2-7	TGCGCCAGCAGCTTGGGAGAGGACTCCTACGAGCAGTACTTC	CASSLGEDSYEQYF
TRBV7-2	-	-	TRBJ2-7	TGTGCCAGCAGCTTAGACCTCTACTCCTACGAGCAGTACTTC	CASSLDLYSYEQYF
TRBV6-1	-	TRBD1	TRBJ1-2	TGTGCCAGCAGATCGACAGGGAACTATGGCTACACCTTC	CASRSTGNYGYTF
TRBV5-1	-	TRBD1	TRBJ2-7	TGCGCCAGCCGGGGAGACAGGGGCATTTGGGTTGACGAGCAGTACTTC	CASRGDRGIWVDEQYF
TRBV11-2	few	TRBD2	TRBJ2-1	TGTGCCAGCAGCTCGCGACTAGCGGGGAGAAATGAGCAGTTCTTC	CASSSRLAGRNEQFF
TRBV5-6	-	-	TRBJ1-4	TGTGCCAGCAGCTTGTTCCCGGAGGTGGCTAATGAAAAACTGTTTTTT	CASSLFPEVANEKLFF
TRBV2	-	-	TRBJ1-4	TGTGCCAGCAGGGGCCAAAAACTGTTTTTT	CASRGQKLFF
TRBV7-2	-	-	TRBJ2-1	TGTGCCAGCAGCCTATTAGGGGAGGTGGGTGAGCAGTTCTTC	CASSLLGEVGEQFF
TRBV10-2	-	-	TRBJ2-7	TGCGCCAGCAGTGAGTCGTCAGATGTGAACGAGCAGTACTTC	CASSESSDVNEQYF